Sequencing of this T cell receptor (beta chain) was carried out in a study of long-term antiretroviral therapy in people with HIV. Investigators performed immunoSEQ version v3.0 at survey level. Measured with immunoSEQ multiplex PCR; TCRdb has only the in-frame clones, and not every one. The sample yields tens of thousands of clones, roughly 85% seen once. There are 16 residues in the CDR3. V was clipped by 2 bases and J by 4 bases; unmatched bases: 3. CDR1 and CDR2 (germline): SGHRS, YFSETQ. The clonotype originates from a man aged 35 to 55 with HIV. The chain is built from TRBV5-1 and TRBJ1-6; 10 bases line up with TRBD1. The sample was unsorted PBMCs, taken 2.3 years after starting antiretroviral therapy. CDR3 loop: CASSFGTGDYNSPLHF. In DNA form, the CDR3 reads TGCGCCAGCAGCTTCGGGACAGGGGATTATAATTCACCCCTCCACTTT.